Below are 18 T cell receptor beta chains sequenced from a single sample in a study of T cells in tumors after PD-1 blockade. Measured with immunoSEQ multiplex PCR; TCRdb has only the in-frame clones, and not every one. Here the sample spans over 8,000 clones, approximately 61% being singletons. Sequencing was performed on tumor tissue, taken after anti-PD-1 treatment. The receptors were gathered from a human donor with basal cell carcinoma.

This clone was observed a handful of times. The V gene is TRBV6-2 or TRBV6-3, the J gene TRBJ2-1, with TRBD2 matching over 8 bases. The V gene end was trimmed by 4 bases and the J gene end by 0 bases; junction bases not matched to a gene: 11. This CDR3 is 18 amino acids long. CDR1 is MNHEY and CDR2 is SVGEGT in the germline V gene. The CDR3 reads CASSFNSGGPISYNEQFF. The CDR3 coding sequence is TGTGCCAGCAGTTTTAACAGCGGGGGTCCCATCTCCTACAATGAGCAGTTCTTC.

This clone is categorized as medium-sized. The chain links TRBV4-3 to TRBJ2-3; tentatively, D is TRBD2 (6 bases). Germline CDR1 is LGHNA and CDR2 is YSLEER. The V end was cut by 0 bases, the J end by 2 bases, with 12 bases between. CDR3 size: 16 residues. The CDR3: CASSQDKRGVTDTQYF. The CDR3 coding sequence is TGCGCCAGCAGCCAAGATAAACGCGGGGTCACAGATACGCAGTATTTT.

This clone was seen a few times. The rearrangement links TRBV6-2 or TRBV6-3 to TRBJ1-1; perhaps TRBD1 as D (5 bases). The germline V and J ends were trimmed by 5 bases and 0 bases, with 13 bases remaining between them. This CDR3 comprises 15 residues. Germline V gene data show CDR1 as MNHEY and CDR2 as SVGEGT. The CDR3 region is CASSPPGRMNTEAFF. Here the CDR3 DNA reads TGTGCCAGCAGTCCCCCGGGACGGATGAACACTGAAGCTTTCTTT.

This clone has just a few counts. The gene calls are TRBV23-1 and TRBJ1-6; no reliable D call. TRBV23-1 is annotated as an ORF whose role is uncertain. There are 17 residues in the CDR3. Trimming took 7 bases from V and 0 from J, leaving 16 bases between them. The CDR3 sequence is CASITGYPCSYNSPLHF. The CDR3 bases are TGCGCCAGCATAACGGGGTACCCGTGCTCCTATAATTCACCCCTCCACTTT.

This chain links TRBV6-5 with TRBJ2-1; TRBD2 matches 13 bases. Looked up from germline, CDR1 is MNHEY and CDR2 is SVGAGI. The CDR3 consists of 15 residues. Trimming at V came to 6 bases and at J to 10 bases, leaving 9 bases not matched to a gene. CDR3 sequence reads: CASRPGLAGVREQFF. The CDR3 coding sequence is TGTGCCAGCAGACCCGGACTAGCGGGAGTTAGAGAGCAGTTCTTC.

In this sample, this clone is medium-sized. The CDR3, as DNA: TGTGCCAGCAGGAACCCCGGGACAGGGGCCGGTGGCTACACCTTC. Translation: CASRNPGTGAGGYTF. The chain couples TRBV7-2 to TRBJ1-2; 10 bases map to TRBD1. V lost 6 bases, J lost 7 bases, and 11 bases stayed unmatched. Germline-derived CDR1 and CDR2 are SGHTA and FQGNSA. CDR3 length: 15 amino acids.

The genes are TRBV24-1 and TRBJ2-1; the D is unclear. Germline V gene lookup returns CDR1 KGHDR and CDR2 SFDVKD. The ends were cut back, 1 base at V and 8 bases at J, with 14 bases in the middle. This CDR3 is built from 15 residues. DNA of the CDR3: TGTGCCACCAGTGATTTCCGCGCGGTAGTTGATGAGCAGTTCTTC. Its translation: CATSDFRAVVDEQFF.

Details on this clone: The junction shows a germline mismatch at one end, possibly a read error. CDR3 amino acids: CAITDGSNAEAFF. The CDR3 DNA reads TGTGCCATTACGGACGGATCGAACGCTGAAGCTTTCTTT. The genes are TRBV19 and TRBJ1-1, with D uncertain. Germline V gene lookup returns CDR1 LNHDA and CDR2 SQIVND (reference sequence). The length of the CDR3 is 13 residues.

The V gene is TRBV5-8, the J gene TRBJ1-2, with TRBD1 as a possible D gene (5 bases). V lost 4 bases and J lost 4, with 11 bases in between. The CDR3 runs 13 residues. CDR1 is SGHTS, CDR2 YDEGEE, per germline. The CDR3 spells CASSLRGPYGYTF. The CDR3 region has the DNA TGTGCCAGCAGCCTGAGGGGCCCCTATGGCTACACCTTC.

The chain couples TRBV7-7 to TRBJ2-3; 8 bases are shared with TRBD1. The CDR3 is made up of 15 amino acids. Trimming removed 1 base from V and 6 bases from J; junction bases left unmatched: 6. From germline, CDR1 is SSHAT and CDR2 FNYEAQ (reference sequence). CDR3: CASSLGNRGSDTQYF. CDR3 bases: TGTGCCAGCAGCTTAGGGAACAGGGGGTCGGATACGCAGTATTTT. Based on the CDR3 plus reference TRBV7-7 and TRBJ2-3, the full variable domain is GAGVSQSPRYKVTKRGQDVTLRCDPISSHATLYWYQQALGQGPEFLTYFNYEAQPDKSGLPSDRFSAERPEGSISTLTIQRTEQRDSAMYRCASSLGNRGSDTQYFGPGTRLTVL.

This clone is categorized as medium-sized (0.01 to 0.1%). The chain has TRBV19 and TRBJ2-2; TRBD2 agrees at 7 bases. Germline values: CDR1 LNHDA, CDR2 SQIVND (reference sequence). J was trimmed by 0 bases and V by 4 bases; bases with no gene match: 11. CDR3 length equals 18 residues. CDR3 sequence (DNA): TGTGCCAGTAGTAACCCGCCCGGGGGGACTCCGAACACCGGGGAGCTGTTTTTT. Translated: CASSNPPGGTPNTGELFF.

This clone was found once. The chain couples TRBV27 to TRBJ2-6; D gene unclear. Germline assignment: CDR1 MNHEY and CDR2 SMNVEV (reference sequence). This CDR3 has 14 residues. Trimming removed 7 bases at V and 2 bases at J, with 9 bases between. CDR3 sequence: CASKANPGANVLTF. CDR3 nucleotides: TGTGCCAGCAAGGCGAACCCTGGGGCCAACGTCCTGACTTTC.

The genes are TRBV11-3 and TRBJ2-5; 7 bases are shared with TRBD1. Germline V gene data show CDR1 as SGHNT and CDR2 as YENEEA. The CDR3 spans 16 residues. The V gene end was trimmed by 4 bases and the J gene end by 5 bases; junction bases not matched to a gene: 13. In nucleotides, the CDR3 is TGTGCCAGCAGCTCGCAAGGTGTAACAGGGGTGGAGACCCAGTACTTC. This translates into CASSSQGVTGVETQYF.

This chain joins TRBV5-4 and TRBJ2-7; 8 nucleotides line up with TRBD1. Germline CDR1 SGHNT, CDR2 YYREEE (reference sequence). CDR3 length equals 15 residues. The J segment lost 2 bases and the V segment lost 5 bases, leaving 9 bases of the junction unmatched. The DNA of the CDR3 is TGTGCCAGCAGTTTCTTGCAGGGGGCCCCCTACGAGCAGTACTTC. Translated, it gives CASSFLQGAPYEQYF.

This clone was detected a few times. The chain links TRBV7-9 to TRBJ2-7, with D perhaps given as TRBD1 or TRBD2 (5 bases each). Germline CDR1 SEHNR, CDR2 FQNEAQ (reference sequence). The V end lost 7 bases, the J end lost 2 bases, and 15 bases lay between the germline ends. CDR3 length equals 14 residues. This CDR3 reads CASKSVGTPYEQYF. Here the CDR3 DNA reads TGTGCCAGCAAGTCCGTAGGGACGCCCTACGAGCAGTACTTC.

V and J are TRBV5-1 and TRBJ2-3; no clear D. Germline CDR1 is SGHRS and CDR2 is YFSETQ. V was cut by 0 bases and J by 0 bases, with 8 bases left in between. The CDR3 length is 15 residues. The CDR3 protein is CASSLGSYSTDTQYF. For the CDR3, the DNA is TGCGCCAGCAGCTTGGGGTCGTATAGCACAGATACGCAGTATTTT.

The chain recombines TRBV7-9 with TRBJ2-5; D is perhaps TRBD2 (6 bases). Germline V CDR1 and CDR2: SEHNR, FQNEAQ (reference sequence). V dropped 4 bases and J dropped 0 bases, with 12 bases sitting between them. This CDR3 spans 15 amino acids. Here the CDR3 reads CASSSGGLNQETQYF. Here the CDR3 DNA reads TGTGCCAGCAGCTCCGGGGGACTGAACCAAGAGACCCAGTACTTC.

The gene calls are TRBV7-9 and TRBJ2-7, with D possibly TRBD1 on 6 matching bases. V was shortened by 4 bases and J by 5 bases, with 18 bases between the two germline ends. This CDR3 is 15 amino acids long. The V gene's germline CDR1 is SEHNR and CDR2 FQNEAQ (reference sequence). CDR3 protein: CASSSRDTEWNEQYF. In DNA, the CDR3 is TGTGCCAGCAGCTCTCGGGACACGGAATGGAACGAGCAGTACTTC.